These 3 T cell receptor beta chains share one sample of origin, sequenced in a study of monozygotic twins with inflammatory bowel disease. Reprocessing the 5' RACE reads, TCRdb reports a single entry for every CDR3 protein and omits DNA. This sample's clone table lists 150,000 to 200,000 distinct CDR3 sequences. Sequenced: blood. These receptors came from a human donor with ulcerative colitis or Crohn's disease, or a healthy co-twin of an affected twin (not recorded which).

The chain uses TRBV6-2 or TRBV6-3 and TRBJ2-7; TCRdb outputs TRBD2, but without DNA this stays unchecked. Germline CDR1 reads MNHEY; CDR2 reads SVGEGT. The CDR3 sequence is 14 residues long. This CDR3 is CASSYLAGNYEQYF.

The chain couples TRBV9 to TRBJ2-2; the TRBD2 assignment by TCRdb is unverifiable without DNA. Germline CDR1 is SGDLS and CDR2 is YYNGEE. The CDR3 runs 19 residues. The CDR3 loop reads CASSRHILISGSGAGELFF.

This rearrangement joins TRBV20-1 to TRBJ2-7; TCRdb returns TRBD1, unconfirmable since there is no DNA. The germline V gene encodes CDR1 DFQATT and CDR2 SNEGSKA (reference sequence). CDR3 length: 14 amino acids. CDR3 region: CSADRDRGRYEQYF.